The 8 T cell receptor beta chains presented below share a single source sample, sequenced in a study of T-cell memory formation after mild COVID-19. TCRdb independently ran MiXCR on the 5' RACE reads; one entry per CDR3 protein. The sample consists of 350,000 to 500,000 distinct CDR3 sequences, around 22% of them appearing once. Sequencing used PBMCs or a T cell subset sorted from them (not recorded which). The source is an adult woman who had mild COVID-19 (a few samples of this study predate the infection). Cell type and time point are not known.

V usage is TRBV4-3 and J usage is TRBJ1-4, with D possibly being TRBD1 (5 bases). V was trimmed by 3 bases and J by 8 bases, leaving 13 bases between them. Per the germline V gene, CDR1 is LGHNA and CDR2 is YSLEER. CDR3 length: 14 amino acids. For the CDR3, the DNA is TGCGCCAGCAGCCAGGCCGGGACCTACGAAAAACTGTTTTTT. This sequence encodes CASSQAGTYEKLFF.

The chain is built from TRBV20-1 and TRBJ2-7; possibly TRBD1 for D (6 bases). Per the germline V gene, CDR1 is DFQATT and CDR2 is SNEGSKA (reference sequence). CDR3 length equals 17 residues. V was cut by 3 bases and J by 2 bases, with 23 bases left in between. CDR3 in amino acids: CSARELTGVVLPYEQYF. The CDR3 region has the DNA TGCAGTGCTAGGGAATTGACAGGTGTGGTCCTACCCTACGAGCAGTACTTC.

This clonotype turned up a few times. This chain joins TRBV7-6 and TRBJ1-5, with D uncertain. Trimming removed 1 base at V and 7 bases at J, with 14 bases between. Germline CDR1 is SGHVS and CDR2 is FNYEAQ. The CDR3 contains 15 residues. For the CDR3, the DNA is TGTGCCAGCAGCTTAGAGGGCAACCCGGCGCAGCCCCAGCATTTT. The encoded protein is CASSLEGNPAQPQHF.

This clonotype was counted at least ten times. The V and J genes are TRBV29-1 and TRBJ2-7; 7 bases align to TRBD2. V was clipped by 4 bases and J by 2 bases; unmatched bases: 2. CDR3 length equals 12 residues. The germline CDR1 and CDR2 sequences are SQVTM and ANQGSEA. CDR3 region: CSVGEGPYEQYF. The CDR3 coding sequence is TGCAGCGTTGGGGAGGGACCCTACGAGCAGTACTTC.

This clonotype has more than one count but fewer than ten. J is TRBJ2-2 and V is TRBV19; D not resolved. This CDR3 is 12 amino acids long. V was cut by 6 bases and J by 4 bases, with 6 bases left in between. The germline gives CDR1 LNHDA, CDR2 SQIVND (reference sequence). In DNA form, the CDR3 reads TGTGCCAGTAGGATGAGCACCGGGGAGCTGTTTTTT. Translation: CASRMSTGELFF.

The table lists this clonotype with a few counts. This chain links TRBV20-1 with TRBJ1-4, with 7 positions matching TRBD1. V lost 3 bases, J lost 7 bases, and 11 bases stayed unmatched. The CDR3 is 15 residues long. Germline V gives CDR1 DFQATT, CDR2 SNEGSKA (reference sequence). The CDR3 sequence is CSASIANRGGEKLFF. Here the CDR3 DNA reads TGCAGTGCTAGTATTGCTAACAGGGGCGGTGAAAAACTGTTTTTT.

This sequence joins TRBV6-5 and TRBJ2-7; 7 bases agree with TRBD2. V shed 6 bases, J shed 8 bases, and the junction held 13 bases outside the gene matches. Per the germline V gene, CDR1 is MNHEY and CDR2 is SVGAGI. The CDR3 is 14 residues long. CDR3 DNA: TGTGCCAGCAGCCTCGGCGGGAGCACTATAAAGCAGTACTTC. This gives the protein CASSLGGSTIKQYF.

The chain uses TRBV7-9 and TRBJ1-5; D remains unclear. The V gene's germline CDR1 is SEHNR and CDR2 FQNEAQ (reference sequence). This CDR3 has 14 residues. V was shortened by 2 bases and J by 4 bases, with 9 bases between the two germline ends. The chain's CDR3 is CASSLHGENQPQHF. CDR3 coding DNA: TGTGCCAGCAGCTTACATGGTGAGAATCAGCCCCAGCATTTT.